Listed here are 29 T cell receptor beta chains from one sample, sequenced in a study of blood T cell repertoires in COVID-19. Profiled with immunoSEQ multiplex PCR; TCRdb holds only in-frame clones, not every one. The table has under 140,000 clones, 75% to 85% seen once. Material for sequencing was peripheral blood. The source of these receptors is a woman aged 55-75 years with acute or convalescent COVID-19.

The chain carries TRBV28 and TRBJ2-2, with 8 positions matching TRBD2. This CDR3 region has 20 residues. From germline, CDR1 is MDHEN and CDR2 SYDVKM. V dropped 1 base and J dropped 0; count of bases not matched to a gene: 13. CDR3 in amino acids: CASSLSRRAGGPPNTGELFF. The CDR3 DNA reads TGTGCCAGCAGTTTATCCCGACGGGCGGGGGGCCCTCCGAACACCGGGGAGCTGTTTTTT. The complete variable domain, with remaining parts taken from reference TRBV28 and TRBJ2-2, reads DVKVTQSSRYLVKRTGEKVFLECVQDMDHENMFWYRQDPGLGLRLIYFSYDVKMKEKGDIPEGYSVSREKKERFSLILESASTNQTSMYLCASSLSRRAGGPPNTGELFFGEGSRLTVL.

The chain employs TRBV4-2 and TRBJ1-4; 8 bases match TRBD1. CDR3 size: 15 residues. Germline trimming cut 1 base from V and 5 bases from J; bases unmatched to any gene: 3. Looked up from germline, CDR1 is LGHNA and CDR2 is YNFKEQ. The CDR3, as DNA: TGTGCCAGCAGCCAAGGAAACAGGGGGAATGAAAAACTGTTTTTT. Translation: CASSQGNRGNEKLFF.

V is TRBV19 and J is TRBJ2-5; tentative D call: TRBD1 (7 bases). The CDR3 is made up of 14 amino acids. With 7 bases removed from V and 1 base from J, the gap between germline ends came to 13 bases. From germline, CDR1 is LNHDA and CDR2 SQIVND (reference sequence). CDR3 DNA sequence: TGTGCCAGTACCCCAGGGGGGACCCAAGAGACCCAGTACTTC. Its protein product is CASTPGGTQETQYF.

This chain connects TRBV28 to TRBJ2-5; a weak D match, TRBD1 (5 bases). The CDR3 has 15 amino acids. The germline gives CDR1 MDHEN, CDR2 SYDVKM. V shed 5 bases and J shed 4 bases, with 17 bases lying between them. The CDR3 DNA is TGTGCCAGCAGTAAGGGATCCCAAGGGGCAGAGACCCAGTACTTC. Protein: CASSKGSQGAETQYF. Looking up the rest from reference TRBV28 and TRBJ2-5 gives the full variable domain: DVKVTQSSRYLVKRTGEKVFLECVQDMDHENMFWYRQDPGLGLRLIYFSYDVKMKEKGDIPEGYSVSREKKERFSLILESASTNQTSMYLCASSKGSQGAETQYFGPGTRLLVL.

The chain joins TRBV30 to TRBJ1-6; D ambiguous. Germline V lookup: CDR1 GTSNPN, CDR2 SVGIG (reference sequence). Trimming took 5 bases from V and 2 from J, leaving 10 bases between them. The CDR3 covers 14 residues. CDR3 bases: TGTGCCTGGGAGCCCGGGACCTATAATTCACCCCTCCACTTT. This sequence encodes CAWEPGTYNSPLHF.

The V call is TRBV3-1 (or the pseudogene TRBV3-2), the J call TRBJ2-7; the match to TRBD1 covers 8 bases. Germline V gene lookup returns CDR1 LGHDT and CDR2 YNNKEL (reference sequence). V was pared by 0 bases and J by 3 bases, with 1 base of the junction left unmatched. The CDR3 loop spans 14 amino acids. CDR3 residues: CASSQEDRGYEQYF. CDR3 sequence (DNA): TGTGCCAGCAGCCAAGAAGACAGGGGCTACGAGCAGTACTTC.

The V call is TRBV18, the J call TRBJ2-1; the D gene is possibly TRBD2 (6 bases). The CDR3 consists of 13 residues. Between the trimmed V and J ends, which lost 5 bases and 10 bases, there was a span of 15 bases. CDR1 KGHSH and CDR2 LQKENI come from the germline V gene. The CDR3 bases are TGTGCCAGCTCATCGACTAGTCAAGACGAGCAGTTCTTC. Its protein is CASSSTSQDEQFF.

This chain links TRBV29-1 with TRBJ1-3; the match to TRBD1 covers 7 bases. Unmatched junction bases numbered 6, after V lost 6 bases and J lost 4 bases. The CDR3 has 13 amino acids. Germline values: CDR1 SQVTM, CDR2 ANQGSEA. The CDR3 loop is CSVLRGQGNTIYF. CDR3 DNA: TGCAGCGTATTAAGGGGACAGGGAAACACCATATATTTT. Complete variable domain (other parts from reference TRBV29-1 and TRBJ1-3): SAVISQKPSRDICQRGTSLTIQCQVDSQVTMMFWYRQQPGQSLTLIATANQGSEATYESGFVIDKFPISRPNLTFSTLTVSNMSPEDSSIYLCSVLRGQGNTIYFGEGSWLTVV.

The V gene is TRBV5-6, the J gene TRBJ2-5; D is perhaps TRBD2 (6 bases). The CDR3 is made up of 15 amino acids. The germline V gene has CDR1 SGHDT and CDR2 YYEEEE. V was shortened by 0 bases and J by 2 bases, with 11 bases between the two germline ends. Here the CDR3 DNA reads TGTGCCAGCAGCTTGGCGGGCGGGGTGCAAGAGACCCAGTACTTC. Translating gives CASSLAGGVQETQYF.

This clone was detected once. The chain joins TRBV4-2 to TRBJ2-3, with D possibly being TRBD2 (6 bases). There are 15 residues in the CDR3. Germline V gene lookup returns CDR1 LGHNA and CDR2 YNFKEQ. V lost 3 bases, J lost 1 base, and 11 bases lay in between. The CDR3 here is CASSQRRGGTDTQYF. Here the CDR3 DNA reads TGTGCCAGCAGCCAGAGACGCGGGGGCACAGATACGCAGTATTTT.

The rearrangement links TRBV15 to TRBJ1-6, with D possibly TRBD1 on 5 matching bases. This CDR3 comprises 15 residues. Trimming took 2 bases from V and 10 from J, leaving 15 bases between them. CDR1 and CDR2 from the germline V gene are LNHNV and YYDKDF (reference sequence). CDR3 nucleotide sequence: TGTGCCACCAGCAGATCGACAGCCGGGCAATCACCCCTCCACTTT. Translated, it gives CATSRSTAGQSPLHF.

The sample holds one count of this clone. The rearrangement joins TRBV27 to TRBJ2-7; tentative D call: TRBD1 (6 bases). CDR1 MNHEY and CDR2 SMNVEV come from the germline V gene (reference sequence). Trimming took off 5 bases at V and 1 base at J, with 18 bases between the two ends. The CDR3 is made up of 16 amino acids. CDR3 sequence reads: CASSPMTGWPSYEQYF. The DNA for the CDR3 is TGTGCCAGCAGTCCAATGACAGGATGGCCGTCCTACGAGCAGTACTTC.

The rearrangement joins TRBV30 to TRBJ2-7, with 10 bases that match TRBD1. The CDR3 has 15 residues. J gave up 0 bases and V 5 bases, and 7 bases lay outside the gene matches. The V gene's germline CDR1 is GTSNPN and CDR2 SVGIG (reference sequence). The CDR3 is CAWVTGTGVSYEQYF. CDR3 coding DNA: TGTGCCTGGGTAACCGGGACAGGGGTCTCCTACGAGCAGTACTTC.

This clone was detected once. The chain employs TRBV2 and TRBJ2-7, with D tentatively TRBD2 (6 bases). The germline V gene encodes CDR1 SNHLY and CDR2 FYNNEI. The CDR3 loop spans 12 amino acids. The V end was cut by 7 bases, the J end by 3 bases, with 10 bases between. CDR3 protein: CASTGTYYEQYF. CDR3 sequence (DNA): TGTGCCAGCACCGGGACTTACTACGAGCAGTACTTC. Based on the CDR3 plus reference TRBV2 and TRBJ2-7, the full variable domain is EPEVTQTPSHQVTQMGQEVILRCVPISNHLYFYWYRQILGQKVEFLVSFYNNEISEKSEIFDDQFSVERPDGSNFTLKIRSTKLEDSAMYFCASTGTYYEQYFGPGTRLTVT.

This clone was observed a single time. The CDR3 sequence: CATSGVTGISYNEQFF. The CDR3 nucleotides are TGTGCCACCAGTGGAGTGACCGGGATTTCCTACAATGAGCAGTTCTTC. The V gene is TRBV24-1, the J gene TRBJ2-1; D perhaps matches TRBD2 (5 bases). The CDR3 sequence is 16 residues long. V was clipped by 5 bases and J by 1 base, with 14 bases between them. The germline gives CDR1 KGHDR, CDR2 SFDVKD.

The rearrangement links TRBV7-9 to TRBJ1-6; possible D gene TRBD1, 5 bases. The CDR3 is 16 amino acids. Germline CDR1 reads SEHNR; CDR2 reads FQNEAQ (reference sequence). V lost 5 bases, J lost 7 bases, and 18 bases lay in between. CDR3 bases: TGTGCCAGCAGCCCAACCGGGGCGGGGGGAAATTCACCCCTCCACTTT. This translates into CASSPTGAGGNSPLHF.

The CDR3 region is CASSRRVADRRSTQYF. CDR3 nucleotides: TGTGCCAGCAGCCGTAGAGTGGCGGACAGGCGAAGTACCCAGTACTTC. The chain recombines TRBV7-9 with TRBJ2-5; 7 bases line up with TRBD1. There are 16 residues in the CDR3. The J segment lost 8 bases and the V segment lost 5 bases, leaving 17 bases of the junction unmatched. CDR1 and CDR2 from the germline V gene are SEHNR and FQNEAQ (reference sequence).

The genes are TRBV4-3 and TRBJ2-1, with 9 bases that match TRBD1. This CDR3 region has 15 residues. Trimming cost V 9 bases and J 7 bases; bases outside gene matches: 13. Germline-derived CDR1 and CDR2 are LGHNA and YSLEER. The CDR3 here is CARHTVRQGENEQFF. CDR3 DNA sequence: TGCGCCAGACACACGGTGCGACAGGGGGAAAATGAGCAGTTCTTC.

This clone has a single count. The gene calls are TRBV4-2 and TRBJ1-3; perhaps TRBD1 as D (5 bases). V lost 4 bases, J lost 0 bases, and 13 bases lay in between. This CDR3 is 16 amino acids long. Germline CDR1 LGHNA, CDR2 YNFKEQ. As DNA, the CDR3 is TGTGCCAGCAGCCGGGAGGGGAGGAGCTCTGGAAACACCATATATTTT. Its translation is CASSREGRSSGNTIYF.

This clone was picked up one time. This rearrangement joins TRBV19 to TRBJ2-5; 16 nucleotides match TRBD2. V lost 1 base to trimming and J lost 3 bases; unmatched junction nucleotides: 8. Germline CDR1 is LNHDA and CDR2 is SQIVND (reference sequence). The CDR3 runs 19 residues. The CDR3 spells CASSIGGTSGGAEKETQYF. In DNA, the CDR3 is TGTGCCAGTAGTATAGGTGGGACTAGCGGGGGGGCCGAGAAAGAGACCCAGTACTTC.

The chain joins TRBV3-1 (or the pseudogene TRBV3-2) to TRBJ1-2; 12 bases are a match to TRBD1. The J segment lost 3 bases and the V segment lost 4 bases, leaving 12 bases of the junction unmatched. Germline CDR1 LGHDT, CDR2 YNNKEL (reference sequence). The length of the CDR3 is 18 residues. The CDR3 reads CASSRLGDRGQSDYGYTF. The DNA for the CDR3 is TGTGCCAGCAGCCGACTAGGGGACAGGGGGCAAAGCGACTATGGCTACACCTTC.

The genes are TRBV7-6 and TRBJ2-1, with 8 bases lining up with TRBD2. With 0 bases clipped from V and 4 bases from J, the junction kept 5 bases outside the gene matches. The length of the CDR3 is 16 residues. The germline gives CDR1 SGHVS, CDR2 FNYEAQ. The CDR3 here is CASSLATRGAYNEQFF. DNA of the CDR3: TGTGCCAGCAGCTTAGCAACGCGGGGGGCGTACAATGAGCAGTTCTTC.

J is TRBJ2-3 and V is TRBV5-1; D gene unclear. Germline V lookup: CDR1 SGHRS, CDR2 YFSETQ. The V and J ends lost 5 bases and 1 base respectively, with 5 bases between them. The CDR3 runs to 12 residues. The CDR3 nucleotides are TGCGCCAGCAGAGGAGGCACAGATACGCAGTATTTT. Protein: CASRGGTDTQYF.

The chain uses TRBV15 and TRBJ1-3, with D uncertain. CDR1 is LNHNV and CDR2 is YYDKDF in the germline V gene (reference sequence). V was cut by 6 bases and J by 3 bases, with 12 bases left in between. This CDR3 region has 14 residues. The chain's CDR3 is CATSLSYGGNTIYF. Written as DNA, the CDR3 is TGTGCCACCAGTCTGAGTTATGGTGGAAACACCATATATTTT.

This rearrangement joins TRBV11-3 to TRBJ2-2; tentatively, D is TRBD1 (6 bases). Deletions cut 1 base from V and 0 bases from J, with 6 bases between. Per the germline V gene, CDR1 is SGHNT and CDR2 is YENEEA. The CDR3 extends over 15 amino acids. CDR3 DNA sequence: TGTGCCAGCAGCTTAGGACAGGCGAACACCGGGGAGCTGTTTTTT. Its translation is CASSLGQANTGELFF.

The chain has TRBV19 and TRBJ2-7; 9 nucleotides line up with TRBD1. This CDR3 region has 15 residues. The junction had 8 bases not matched to a gene; V was cut back by 4 bases and J by 4 bases. CDR1 is LNHDA and CDR2 is SQIVND in the germline V gene (reference sequence). CDR3 in DNA: TGTGCCAGTAGTAAAACGGGACAGGGCTTGTACGAGCAGTACTTC. Encoded protein: CASSKTGQGLYEQYF.

This rearrangement joins TRBV5-1 to TRBJ1-5, with D maybe TRBD1 (6 bases). V gave up 0 bases and J gave up 8 bases, with 21 bases separating them. CDR3 length equals 17 residues. Germline CDR1 is SGHRS and CDR2 is YFSETQ. CDR3 nucleotide sequence: TGCGCCAGCAGCTTGGTCCGGCCTGACAGGTTGAGGGAGCCCCAGCATTTT. It yields the protein CASSLVRPDRLREPQHF.

J is TRBJ2-7 and V is TRBV28; D unresolved. The CDR3 extends over 15 amino acids. Trimming shortened V by 3 bases and J by 7 bases, and 19 bases separated the two germline ends. The germline V gene has CDR1 MDHEN and CDR2 SYDVKM. As DNA, the CDR3 is TGTGCCAGCAGTTTCGTTATGGGCAATCCTGGGGAGCAGTACTTC. Protein sequence: CASSFVMGNPGEQYF.

A few counts support this clone. This chain connects TRBV5-1 to TRBJ2-2, with 7 bases fitting TRBD1. The V segment lost 6 bases and the J segment 3 bases; nucleotides outside the gene matches: 5. CDR3 size: 14 residues. Germline CDR1 and CDR2: SGHRS and YFSETQ. The CDR3 here is CASNPGTDTGELFF. The CDR3 DNA reads TGCGCCAGCAACCCCGGGACAGACACCGGGGAGCTGTTTTTT.